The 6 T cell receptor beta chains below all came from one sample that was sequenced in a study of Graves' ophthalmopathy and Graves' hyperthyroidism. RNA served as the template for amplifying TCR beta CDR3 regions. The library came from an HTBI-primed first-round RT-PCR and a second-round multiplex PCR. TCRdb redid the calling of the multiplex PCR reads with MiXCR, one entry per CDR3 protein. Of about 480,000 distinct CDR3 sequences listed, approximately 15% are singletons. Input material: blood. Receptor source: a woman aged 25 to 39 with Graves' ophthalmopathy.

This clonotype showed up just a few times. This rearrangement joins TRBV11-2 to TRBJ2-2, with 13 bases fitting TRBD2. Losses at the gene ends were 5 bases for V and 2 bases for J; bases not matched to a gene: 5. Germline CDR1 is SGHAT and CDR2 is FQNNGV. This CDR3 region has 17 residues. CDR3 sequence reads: CASSRRLAGGNTGELFF. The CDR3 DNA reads TGTGCCAGCAGCCGTAGACTAGCGGGAGGTAACACCGGGGAGCTGTTTTTT.

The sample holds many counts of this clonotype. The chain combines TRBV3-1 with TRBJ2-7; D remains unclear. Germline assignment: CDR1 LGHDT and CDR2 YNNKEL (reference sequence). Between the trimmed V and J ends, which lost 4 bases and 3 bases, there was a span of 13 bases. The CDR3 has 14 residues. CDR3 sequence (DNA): TGTGCCAGCAGCCCTATGGTGGATTTCTACGAGCAGTACTTC. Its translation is CASSPMVDFYEQYF.

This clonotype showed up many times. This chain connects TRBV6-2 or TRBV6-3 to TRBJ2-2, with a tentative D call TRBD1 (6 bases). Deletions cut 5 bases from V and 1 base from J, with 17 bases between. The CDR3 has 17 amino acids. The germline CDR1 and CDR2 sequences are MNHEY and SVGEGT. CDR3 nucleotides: TGTGCCAGCAGTCGGATTACAGGGAATTTGAACACCGGGGAGCTGTTTTTT. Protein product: CASSRITGNLNTGELFF.

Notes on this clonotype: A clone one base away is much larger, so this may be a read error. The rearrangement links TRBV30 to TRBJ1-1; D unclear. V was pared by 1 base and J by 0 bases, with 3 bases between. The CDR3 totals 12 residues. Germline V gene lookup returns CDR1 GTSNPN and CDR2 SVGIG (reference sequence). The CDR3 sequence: CAWSDVNTEAFF. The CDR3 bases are TGTGCCTGGAGTGACGTGAACACTGAAGCTTTCTTT.

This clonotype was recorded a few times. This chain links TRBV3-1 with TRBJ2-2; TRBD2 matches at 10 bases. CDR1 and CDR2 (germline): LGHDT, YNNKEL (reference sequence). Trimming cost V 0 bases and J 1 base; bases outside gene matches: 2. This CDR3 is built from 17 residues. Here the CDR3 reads CASSQDRLAGNTGELFF. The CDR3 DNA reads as TGTGCCAGCAGCCAAGATCGACTAGCGGGGAACACCGGGGAGCTGTTTTTT.

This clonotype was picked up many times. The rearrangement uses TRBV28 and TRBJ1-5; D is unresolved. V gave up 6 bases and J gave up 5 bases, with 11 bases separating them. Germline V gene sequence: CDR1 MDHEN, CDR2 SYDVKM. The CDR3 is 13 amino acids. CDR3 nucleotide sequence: TGTGCCAGCAGATTTAGGAGGGATCAGCCCCAGCATTTT. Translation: CASRFRRDQPQHF.